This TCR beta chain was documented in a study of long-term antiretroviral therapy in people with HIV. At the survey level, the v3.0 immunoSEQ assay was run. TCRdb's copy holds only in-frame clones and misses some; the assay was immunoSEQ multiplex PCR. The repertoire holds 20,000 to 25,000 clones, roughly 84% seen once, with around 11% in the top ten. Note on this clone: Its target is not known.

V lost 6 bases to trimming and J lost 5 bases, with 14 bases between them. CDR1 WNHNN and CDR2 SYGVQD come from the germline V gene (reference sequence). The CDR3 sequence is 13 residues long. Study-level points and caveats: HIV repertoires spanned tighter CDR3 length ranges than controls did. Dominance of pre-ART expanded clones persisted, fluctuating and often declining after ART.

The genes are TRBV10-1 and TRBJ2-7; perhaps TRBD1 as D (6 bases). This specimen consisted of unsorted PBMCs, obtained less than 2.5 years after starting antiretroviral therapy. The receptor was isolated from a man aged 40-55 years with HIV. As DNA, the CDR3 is TGCGCCAGCAGCCCGCCAGGGGTCCACGAGCAGTACTTC. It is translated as CASSPPGVHEQYF.